Sequencing of this T cell receptor beta chain was carried out in a study of T cell repertoires in cytomegalovirus infection (dated by TCRdb to about 2019). Notes on the research overall: Donor HLA type was relevant to the analysis, because carriage of CMV infection together with the matching HLA type was indicated by public TCR beta signatures. Study-level results and caveats: In both this cohort and an independent cohort of some 380 donors, the cumulative frequency of public TCR beta family members distinguished carriers of CMV infection plus the relevant HLA type. The ex vivo response was dominated by HLA-C-restricted CMV-specific TCR beta clonotypes, and the single most frequent clonotype in two of eight donors was supplied by these HLA-C-restricted clonotypes.

From the cysteine up to the phenylalanine, the CDR3 has a length of 16 residues. Only the CDR3 DNA is retained, 48 bases long and in frame from the first base. Clipping removes 4 bases from V and 0 bases from J, with 5 as the unmatched junction base count. CDR1 and CDR2 were assigned from the germline V gene (reference sequence) as LNHDA and SQIVND. The run used an Illumina HiSeq 1500. TCRdb's own reprocessing of the public reads used fastp at Q25 and MiXCR and kept productive beta chains. Identical CDR3 proteins give one entry, which carries the most common genes and DNA. For this sample the table gives approximately 700,000 distinct CDR3 sequences, of which less than 40% were detected only once. Clones ranked in the top ten supply about 2.8% of the sample. In the case of this clonotype: Its target antigen remains unknown. One base away there is no much larger clone; base qualities are not given.

This sequence was found in a human donor in good health (CMV status not recorded). Some clones in this sample may be carry-over from other donors' samples. The V gene is TRBV19 and the J gene is TRBJ2-1, with TRBD2 identical over 8 junction bases. Specimen: PBMCs. The sequence in DNA is TGTGCCAGTAGTAGGAGCGGGGGAAGCTCCTACAATGAGCAGTTCTTC. It encodes CASSRSGGSSYNEQFF.